Below are 21 T cell receptor beta chains sequenced from a single sample in a study of high-grade serous ovarian cancer treatment subgroups (dated by TCRdb to the early 2020s). Library preparation employed the immunoSEQ multiplex PCR assay. The immuneACCESS repertoire file appears here via TCRdb, limited to in-frame rearrangements. These files lack a portion of the clones; in checked studies, under half of the deficit traces to unresolved V genes, and the cause of the others is not known. This sample lists roughly 3,500 clones; 68% were detected once. The top ten clonotypes cover about 14% of the sample. Tumor samples were collected prior to definitive surgery or chemotherapy. Sequencing was done on a sample of tumor tissue. Receptors originate from a human donor with high-grade serous ovarian cancer.

The chain joins TRBV7-9 to TRBJ1-4, with D possibly TRBD1 on 6 matching bases. The CDR3 runs to 15 residues. CDR1 SEHNR and CDR2 FQNEAQ come from the germline V gene (reference sequence). Deletions cut 6 bases from V and 8 bases from J, with 19 bases between. CDR3 sequence reads: CASSRPPGTLEKLFF. CDR3 in DNA: TGTGCCAGCAGTCGACCCCCCGGGACACTCGAAAAACTGTTTTTT.

The rearrangement joins TRBV7-2 to TRBJ2-7; no clear D gene. The CDR3 spans 12 residues. Germline CDR1 is SGHTA and CDR2 is FQGNSA. Trimming shortened V by 3 bases and J by 0 bases, and 3 bases separated the two germline ends. The CDR3 here is CASSFSSYEQYF. In nucleotides, the CDR3 is TGTGCCAGCAGCTTCAGCTCCTACGAGCAGTACTTC.

The chain uses TRBV6-1 and TRBJ2-2; D not certain. Between the trimmed V and J ends, which lost 8 bases and 3 bases, there was a span of 10 bases. This CDR3 has 13 amino acids. Germline values: CDR1 MNHNS, CDR2 SASEGT. CDR3 DNA sequence: TGTGCCAGCTATGGGTCCTACACCGGGGAGCTGTTTTTT. It is translated as CASYGSYTGELFF.

The chain joins TRBV4-2 to TRBJ1-2; possible D gene TRBD1, 6 bases. This CDR3 comprises 15 residues. CDR1 and CDR2 (germline): LGHNA, YNFKEQ. V lost 0 bases and J 7 bases, leaving 15 bases between the germline ends. CDR3 DNA: TGTGCCAGCAGCCAAGATTACTCGGGGGCGGGTGGCTACACCTTC. It codes for CASSQDYSGAGGYTF.

V and J are TRBV25-1 and TRBJ2-3; perhaps TRBD1 as D (6 bases). Trimming took off 4 bases at V and 2 bases at J, with 13 bases between the two ends. The CDR3 spans 15 residues. CDR1 and CDR2 from the germline V gene are MGHDK and SYGVNS. This CDR3 reads CASSGLGAFTDTQYF. The CDR3 coding sequence is TGTGCCAGCAGTGGACTGGGGGCCTTCACAGATACGCAGTATTTT.

This clone qualifies as large. The chain recombines TRBV4-1 with TRBJ2-5; D ambiguous. Germline CDR1 is MGHRA and CDR2 is YSYEKL. Trimming removed 5 bases at V and 3 bases at J, with 13 bases between. The CDR3 extends over 14 amino acids. CDR3 residues: CASSEGWIEETQYF. Here the CDR3 DNA reads TGCGCCAGCAGCGAAGGTTGGATAGAAGAGACCCAGTACTTC.

The V gene is TRBV7-6, the J gene TRBJ2-5; D is undetermined. The CDR3 covers 11 residues. Per the germline V gene, CDR1 is SGHVS and CDR2 is FNYEAQ. Trimming cost V 3 bases and J 10 bases, with 9 bases left between them. The CDR3 sequence is CASSLGWGQYF. The CDR3 DNA reads as TGTGCCAGCAGCTTGGGGTGGGGCCAGTACTTC.

V and J are TRBV6-4 and TRBJ2-7; 9 positions match TRBD2. The J segment lost 4 bases and the V segment lost 5 bases, leaving 9 bases of the junction unmatched. The CDR3 covers 15 residues. Germline V lookup: CDR1 MRHNA, CDR2 SNTAGT. The CDR3 DNA reads TGTGCCAGCAGTTACGGAGCGGGGGGTCAGTACGAGCAGTACGTC. Protein product: CASSYGAGGQYEQYV.

J is TRBJ2-1 and V is TRBV7-6; D tentatively fits TRBD1 or TRBD2 (5 bases each). Per germline, CDR1 SGHVS and CDR2 FNYEAQ. Trimming took off 5 bases at V and 6 bases at J, with 20 bases between the two ends. The CDR3 runs to 16 residues. The CDR3 DNA follows: TGTGCCAGCAGCCCCACGGGACCGGGGTTGGGCAATGAGCAGTTCTTC. Protein sequence: CASSPTGPGLGNEQFF. The whole variable domain, filled in from reference TRBV7-6 and TRBJ2-1, reads GAGVSQSPRYKVTKRGQDVALRCDPISGHVSLYWYRQALGQGPEFLTYFNYEAQQDKSGLPNDRFSAERPEGSISTLTIQRTEQRDSAMYRCASSPTGPGLGNEQFFGPGTRLTVL.

The chain recombines TRBV5-4 with TRBJ2-1, with 16 bases that match TRBD2. The CDR3 runs to 15 residues. Looked up from germline, CDR1 is SGHNT and CDR2 is YYREEE (reference sequence). J was trimmed by 9 bases and V by 4 bases; bases with no gene match: 4. The DNA for the CDR3 is TGTGCCAGCAGCGGCGGGACTAGCGGGGGGGTTGAGCAGTTCTTC. This translates into CASSGGTSGGVEQFF.

J is TRBJ2-5 and V is TRBV27, with no clear D. The germline V and J ends were trimmed by 2 bases and 5 bases, with 15 bases remaining between them. Looked up from germline, CDR1 is MNHEY and CDR2 is SMNVEV (reference sequence). This CDR3 is built from 15 residues. The chain's CDR3 is CASSLIGSYAETQYF. The CDR3 DNA sequence: TGTGCCAGCAGTTTAATCGGGTCCTACGCGGAGACCCAGTACTTC.

This clone was seen a handful of times. The chain employs TRBV5-6 and TRBJ1-1, with no clear D. Trimming took off 2 bases at V and 1 base at J, with 6 bases between the two ends. The germline gives CDR1 SGHDT, CDR2 YYEEEE. This CDR3 is built from 13 residues. CDR3 sequence reads: CASSFPRNTEAFF. The CDR3 DNA is TGTGCCAGCAGCTTTCCGAGGAACACTGAAGCTTTCTTT.

The CDR3 is CATLGTGGGQPQHF. The CDR3 DNA reads TGTGCCACCTTGGGGACAGGGGGCGGTCAGCCCCAGCATTTT. The chain recombines TRBV6-6 with TRBJ1-5, with TRBD1 matching 12 bases. V was clipped by 10 bases and J by 6 bases; unmatched bases: 7. CDR3 length equals 14 residues. Germline V gene lookup returns CDR1 MNHNY and CDR2 SVGAGI (reference sequence).

The gene calls are TRBV19 and TRBJ1-1; weak D call: TRBD1 (6 bases). V was trimmed by 5 bases and J by 0 bases, leaving 10 bases between them. CDR3 length equals 14 residues. Germline CDR1 is LNHDA and CDR2 is SQIVND (reference sequence). DNA for the CDR3: TGTGCCAGTAGTGAAGGACAGATGAACACTGAAGCTTTCTTT. Its protein product is CASSEGQMNTEAFF.

The table lists this clone with a count of one. The V gene is TRBV11-3, the J gene TRBJ1-5; D remains ambiguous. This CDR3 region has 18 residues. Germline V gives CDR1 SGHNT, CDR2 YENEEA. V was cut by 1 base and J by 0 bases, with 16 bases left in between. The CDR3 here is CASSLGCWEFYSNQPQHF. The CDR3 DNA is TGTGCCAGCAGCTTAGGGTGTTGGGAATTTTATAGCAATCAGCCCCAGCATTTT.

This rearrangement joins TRBV6-1 to TRBJ1-1, with D unclear. With 1 base removed from V and 5 bases from J, the gap between germline ends came to 14 bases. CDR1 and CDR2 (germline): MNHNS, SASEGT. The CDR3 spans 15 residues. The CDR3: CASSEGGGSLTEAFF. The DNA for the CDR3 is TGTGCCAGCAGTGAAGGGGGAGGGTCCCTTACTGAAGCTTTCTTT.

The rearrangement uses TRBV29-1 and TRBJ2-7; D is perhaps TRBD2 (6 bases). Germline V gene data show CDR1 as SQVTM and CDR2 as ANQGSEA. The CDR3 extends over 12 amino acids. Trimming pared 4 bases from V and 3 bases from J, leaving 10 bases between. The CDR3 coding sequence is TGCAGCGTTGCACAGGACTACTACGAGCAGTACTTC. Amino acids: CSVAQDYYEQYF.

The sample holds a few counts of this clone. The chain carries TRBV21-1 and TRBJ2-7; TRBD1, the D gene given by the table, was not confirmed from the DNA. TRBV21-1 is recorded as a pseudogene. This CDR3 comprises 12 residues. The CDR3 loop reads CAWLGPSYEQYV. Here the CDR3 DNA reads TGTGCCTGGCTGGGGCCTTCCTACGAGCAGTACGTC.

This clone was found a few times. The rearrangement joins TRBV14 to TRBJ1-3; D may be TRBD1 (5 bases). The CDR3 extends over 16 amino acids. Germline loops: CDR1 SGHDN, CDR2 FVKESK. V shed 1 base and J shed 0 bases, with 10 bases lying between them. CDR3 sequence: CASSQVTVSSGNTIYF. Here the CDR3 DNA reads TGTGCCAGCAGCCAAGTGACAGTGAGCTCTGGAAACACCATATATTTT.

V is TRBV11-1 and J is TRBJ2-5; the D call may be TRBD1 or TRBD2 (5 bases each). The germline gives CDR1 SGHAT, CDR2 FQDESV (reference sequence). V was clipped by 5 bases and J by 2 bases, with 18 bases between them. The CDR3 contains 16 residues. In DNA form, the CDR3 reads TGTGCCAGCAGCCCCGGAGCAGGGCGGGTACAAGAGACCCAGTACTTC. Protein product: CASSPGAGRVQETQYF.

On this clone: Other DNA sequences in the same sample also yield this CDR3. The gene calls are TRBV9 and TRBJ2-3, with a weak D call TRBD2 (6 bases). The ends were cut back, 2 bases at V and 6 bases at J, with 22 bases in the middle. CDR1 is SGDLS, CDR2 YYNGEE, per germline. The CDR3 covers 17 residues. The CDR3 region is CASSVDSRDSVRDTQYF. CDR3 in DNA: TGTGCCAGCAGCGTTGATTCCCGGGACTCGGTAAGGGATACGCAGTATTTT.